These 17 T cell receptor beta chains originate from one sample sequenced in a study of T cell responses to AZD1222 COVID-19 vaccine. Profiling relied on immunoSEQ multiplex PCR, and the TCRdb table lists in-frame clones only, not all of them. The sample records more than 95,000 clones, 86% being singletons. The sequenced sample was peripheral blood, obtained 28 days after the second AZD1222 dose. These TCRs come from an adult who received the AZD1222 COVID-19 vaccine.

The V call is TRBV27, the J call TRBJ2-1; D possibly corresponds to TRBD2 (6 bases). V lost 6 bases and J 8 bases, leaving 11 bases between the germline ends. In germline, CDR1 is MNHEY, CDR2 SMNVEV (reference sequence). The CDR3 extends over 12 amino acids. The CDR3 loop is CASRGRDYEQFF. CDR3 bases: TGTGCCAGCAGGGGAAGGGACTATGAGCAGTTCTTC.

V is TRBV4-1 and J is TRBJ1-2, with D possibly TRBD1 on 5 matching bases. The germline CDR1 and CDR2 sequences are MGHRA and YSYEKL. Between the trimmed V and J ends, which lost 1 base and 7 bases, there was a span of 19 bases. The CDR3 contains 16 residues. CDR3 DNA sequence: TGCGCCAGCAGCCAAGTGAGTAAAGGGGAGACTTTTGGCTACACCTTC. Residues: CASSQVSKGETFGYTF.

This clone was seen once. The V gene is TRBV5-1, the J gene TRBJ2-3, with 10 nucleotides matching TRBD2. The ends lost 4 bases at V and 4 bases at J; junction bases unmatched: 6. CDR1 and CDR2 (germline): SGHRS, YFSETQ. The CDR3 has 15 residues. The CDR3 loop is CASSRSGRYADTQYF. For the CDR3, the DNA is TGCGCCAGCAGCCGTAGCGGGAGGTACGCAGATACGCAGTATTTT.

The V gene is TRBV28, the J gene TRBJ1-5, with 8 bases lining up with TRBD1. V dropped 6 bases and J dropped 3; count of bases not matched to a gene: 4. Germline V CDR1 and CDR2: MDHEN, SYDVKM. The CDR3 totals 14 residues. CDR3 in amino acids: CASRPDRVNQPQHF. CDR3 sequence (DNA): TGTGCCAGCAGGCCGGACAGGGTCAATCAGCCCCAGCATTTT.

This clone was observed once. The chain joins TRBV5-4 to TRBJ2-5, with TRBD2 matching 11 bases. V was pared by 4 bases and J by 5 bases, with 7 bases of the junction left unmatched. Germline V gene data show CDR1 as SGHNT and CDR2 as YYREEE (reference sequence). CDR3 length: 15 residues. The CDR3 DNA is TGTGCCAGCAGCACACTAGCGGGGGATCGGGAGACCCAGTACTTC. As protein: CASSTLAGDRETQYF.

The chain carries TRBV29-1 and TRBJ2-2, with TRBD2 matching over 12 bases. Trimming took 7 bases from V and 6 from J; bases not matched to a gene: 6. There are 14 residues in the CDR3. CDR1 SQVTM and CDR2 ANQGSEA come from the germline V gene. The DNA of the CDR3 is TGCAGCGCCGCTAGCGGGAGGGCCTCCGGGGAGCTGTTTTTT. Its translation: CSAASGRASGELFF.

This clone was picked up one time. This chain joins TRBV6-2 or TRBV6-3 and TRBJ2-7; 9 nucleotides align to TRBD1. With V trimmed by 6 bases and J by 4 bases, 13 bases remained unmatched. CDR1 MNHEY and CDR2 SVGEGT come from the germline V gene. The CDR3 contains 16 residues. CDR3 nucleotides: TGTGCCAGCAGCTGGCGCCTGGGACAGGGAGGGTACGAGCAGTACTTC. It translates to CASSWRLGQGGYEQYF.

The chain is built from TRBV7-2 and TRBJ1-5, with D possibly matching TRBD1 (5 bases). This CDR3 has 15 residues. The germline gives CDR1 SGHTA, CDR2 FQGNSA. The germline V and J ends were trimmed by 5 bases and 7 bases, with 18 bases remaining between them. The CDR3 DNA reads as TGTGCCAGCAGCGAGCTAGGGGTTATGGGACAGCCCCAGCATTTT. Its translation is CASSELGVMGQPQHF. Complete variable domain (other parts from reference TRBV7-2 and TRBJ1-5): GAGVSQSPSNKVTEKGKDVELRCDPISGHTALYWYRQSLGQGLEFLIYFQGNSAPDKSGLPSDRFSAERTGGSVSTLTIQRTQQEDSAVYLCASSELGVMGQPQHFGDGTRLSIL.

This chain connects TRBV4-3 to TRBJ2-7, with D possibly called TRBD1 or TRBD2 (5 bases each). CDR3 length: 15 amino acids. CDR1 and CDR2 (germline): LGHNA, YSLEER. Trimming stripped 0 bases from V and 0 bases from J, with 9 bases between. CDR3 sequence: CASSQDTGTSYEQYF. CDR3 sequence (DNA): TGCGCCAGCAGCCAAGATACGGGGACCTCCTACGAGCAGTACTTC.

The chain links TRBV7-6 to TRBJ1-5, with D unresolved. Between the trimmed V and J ends, which lost 0 bases and 4 bases, there was a span of 16 bases. Germline values: CDR1 SGHVS, CDR2 FNYEAQ. The CDR3 consists of 17 residues. The CDR3 DNA sequence: TGTGCCAGCAGCTTAGCTGGCCCAGCCGGATTTAATCAGCCCCAGCATTTT. Translated: CASSLAGPAGFNQPQHF.

The chain recombines TRBV5-1 with TRBJ1-4; D remains unclear. This CDR3 comprises 13 residues. The germline gives CDR1 SGHRS, CDR2 YFSETQ. The V gene lost 7 bases and the J gene lost 5 bases, with 12 bases spanning the gap. CDR3 DNA sequence: TGCGCCAGCTCGCGGGCAGACAATGAAAAACTGTTTTTT. Translation: CASSRADNEKLFF.

V gene TRBV27 combines with J gene TRBJ2-1; D might be TRBD1 or TRBD2, each matching 5 bases. CDR3 length: 16 residues. The germline V gene has CDR1 MNHEY and CDR2 SMNVEV (reference sequence). V lost 2 bases, J lost 6 bases, and 17 bases lay in between. CDR3 region: CASSLIGAGTANEQFF. The DNA of the CDR3 is TGTGCCAGCAGTTTAATAGGGGCAGGGACGGCCAATGAGCAGTTCTTC.

In this sample, this clone turned up a few times. The chain recombines TRBV28 with TRBJ1-6, with TRBD1 identical over 9 bases. Germline lookup yields CDR1 MDHEN and CDR2 SYDVKM. CDR3 length equals 14 residues. The V and J ends lost 3 bases and 7 bases, in that order; junction bases with no gene match: 1. CDR3 protein: CASSLTGGNSPLHF. The CDR3 coding sequence is TGTGCCAGCAGTTTGACAGGGGGAAATTCACCCCTCCACTTT.

The chain couples TRBV11-2 to TRBJ1-1; no reliable D call. Germline assignment: CDR1 SGHAT and CDR2 FQNNGV. This CDR3 is built from 11 residues. V was cut by 4 bases and J by 4 bases, with 4 bases left in between. The CDR3 is CASSWVTEAFF. CDR3 in DNA: TGTGCCAGCAGCTGGGTCACTGAAGCTTTCTTT.

The J gene is TRBJ1-4, the V gene TRBV10-3; D uncertain. Looked up from germline, CDR1 is ENHRY and CDR2 is SYGVKD. Trimming cost V 3 bases and J 8 bases, with 13 bases left between them. The CDR3 runs to 14 residues. CDR3 DNA: TGTGCCATCAGTGATGCGGCTGGGAGCGAAAAACTGTTTTTT. Protein: CAISDAAGSEKLFF.

CDR3 nucleotides: TGTGCCAGCAGCCGGGGACAGGGGAACACTGAAGCTTTCTTT. It translates to CASSRGQGNTEAFF. This rearrangement joins TRBV5-5 to TRBJ1-1; TRBD1 agrees at 9 bases. The CDR3 length is 14 residues. The V segment lost 4 bases and the J segment 1 base; nucleotides outside the gene matches: 2. The germline CDR1 and CDR2 sequences are SGHKS and YYEKEE (reference sequence).

The chain has TRBV5-1 and TRBJ1-2; 11 positions agree with TRBD1. Germline V gene sequence: CDR1 SGHRS, CDR2 YFSETQ. The CDR3 spans 16 residues. The V gene end was trimmed by 0 bases and the J gene end by 4 bases; junction bases not matched to a gene: 5. CDR3 region: CASSLGTGGASYGYTF. For the CDR3, the DNA is TGCGCCAGCAGCTTGGGGACAGGGGGCGCCAGCTATGGCTACACCTTC.